This T cell receptor (beta chain) was documented in a study of T cell changes during pregnancy in multiple sclerosis. The CDR3 has 14 residues. CDR1 and CDR2 from the germline V gene are LNHDA and SQIVND (reference sequence). The V end was cut by 1 base, the J end by 6 bases, with 11 bases between. This table comes from immunoSEQ multiplex PCR, and its TCRdb copy is limited to in-frame clones, with some not included. Of about 38,000 clones in the sample, around 89% are singletons; the top ten hold approximately 0.52%. The source was CD4+ T cells from peripheral blood mononuclear cells, collected in the second trimester of pregnancy. This chain joins TRBV19 and TRBJ2-3; D is possibly TRBD1 (6 bases). This TCR derives from a female donor with multiple sclerosis, enrolled in a pregnancy study. The CDR3 nucleotides read TGTGCCAGTAGTATAGCACAGGGATCGGATACGCAGTATTTT. It specifies CASSIAQGSDTQYF.